The present TCR beta chain was sequenced within a study of cytomegalovirus exposure and HLA in healthy donors. There are 19 residues in the CDR3. CDR1 and CDR2 from the germline V gene are MDHEN and SYDVKM. Losses at the gene ends were 3 bases for V and 5 bases for J; bases not matched to a gene: 19. The PCR made use of 60 Vbeta and 13 Jbeta primers. Produced via immunoSEQ multiplex PCR; TCRdb's table is partial and in-frame only. The sample carries roughly 180,000 clones, approximately 84% recorded once. J is TRBJ2-7 and V is TRBV28, with 10 bases aligning to TRBD2. The clonotype was recovered from a boy between 10 and 17 years old in good health and CMV-seronegative. Sequenced input: PBMCs. In DNA form, the CDR3 reads TGTGCCAGCAGTTTCCAGACAGGGTTTAGCGGGAGGCCGATCCACGAGCAGTACTTC. Its translation: CASSFQTGFSGRPIHEQYF.